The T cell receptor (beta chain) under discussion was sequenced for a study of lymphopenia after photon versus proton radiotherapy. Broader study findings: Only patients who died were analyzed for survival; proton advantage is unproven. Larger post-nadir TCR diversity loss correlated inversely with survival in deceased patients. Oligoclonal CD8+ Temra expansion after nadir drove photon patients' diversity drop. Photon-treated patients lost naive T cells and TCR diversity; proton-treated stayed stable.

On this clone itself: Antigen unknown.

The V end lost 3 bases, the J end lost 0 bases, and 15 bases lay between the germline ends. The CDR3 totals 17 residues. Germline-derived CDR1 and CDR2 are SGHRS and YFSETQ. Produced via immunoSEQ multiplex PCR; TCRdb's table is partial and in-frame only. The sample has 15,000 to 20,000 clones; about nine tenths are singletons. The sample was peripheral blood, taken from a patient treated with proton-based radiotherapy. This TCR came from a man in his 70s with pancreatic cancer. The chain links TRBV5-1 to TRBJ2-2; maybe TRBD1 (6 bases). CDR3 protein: CASSSTLGQPNTGELFF. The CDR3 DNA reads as TGCGCCAGCAGCTCCACCCTCGGACAGCCGAACACCGGGGAGCTGTTTTTT.